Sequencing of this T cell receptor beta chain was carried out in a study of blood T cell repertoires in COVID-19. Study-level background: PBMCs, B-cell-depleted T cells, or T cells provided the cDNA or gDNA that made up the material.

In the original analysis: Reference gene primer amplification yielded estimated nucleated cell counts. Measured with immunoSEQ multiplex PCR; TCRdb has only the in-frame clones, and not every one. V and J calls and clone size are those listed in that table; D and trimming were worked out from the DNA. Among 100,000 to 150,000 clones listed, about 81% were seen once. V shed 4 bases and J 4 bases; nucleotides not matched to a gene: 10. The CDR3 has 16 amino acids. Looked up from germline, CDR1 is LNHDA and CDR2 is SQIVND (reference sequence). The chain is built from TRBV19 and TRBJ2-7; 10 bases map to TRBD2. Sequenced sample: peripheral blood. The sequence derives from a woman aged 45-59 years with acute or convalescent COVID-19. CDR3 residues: CASSTNLAGGIYEQYF. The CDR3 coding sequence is TGTGCCAGTAGTACCAATTTAGCGGGAGGAATTTACGAGCAGTACTTC. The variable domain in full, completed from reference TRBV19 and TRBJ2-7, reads DGGITQSPKYLFRKEGQNVTLSCEQNLNHDAMYWYRQDPGQGLRLIYYSQIVNDFQKGDIAEGYSVSREKKESFPLTVTSAQKNPTAFYLCASSTNLAGGIYEQYFGPGTRLTVT.